The 18 T cell receptor beta chains below all came from one sample that was sequenced in a study of regulatory T cells in long-lasting Graves disease. Arm-PCR with iRepertoire HTBI primers amplified the CDR3 regions for these TCR beta libraries. TCRdb re-called the multiplex PCR reads with MiXCR, one entry per CDR3 protein. The data show a few hundred thousand distinct CDR3 sequences, with about an eighth seen just once and approximately 17% held by the top ten. This sample's time point: newly diagnosed GD, antithyroid drugs for less than 3 months. The TCR library was made from RNA that had been extracted from PBMCs in TRIzol. These same records also appear under a second study, on T cells in Graves' hyperthyroidism and ophthalmopathy.

Sample: peripheral blood mononuclear cells (PBMCs), taken at new diagnosis, from a patient treated with antithyroid drugs. The receptors shown here come from a woman aged 18-29 years with Graves disease.

This clonotype was recorded at least ten times. This chain links TRBV10-3 with TRBJ2-1; TRBD2 might be the D (6 bases). Trimming took off 3 bases at V and 3 bases at J, with 18 bases between the two ends. From germline, CDR1 is ENHRY and CDR2 SYGVKD. The CDR3 loop spans 17 amino acids. CDR3: CAISEIFSGLNYNEQFF. Here the CDR3 DNA reads TGTGCCATCAGTGAAATATTTTCGGGACTCAACTACAATGAGCAGTTCTTC.

This clonotype came up many times. The chain combines TRBV20-1 with TRBJ2-1; D is unclear. CDR1 and CDR2 (germline): DFQATT, SNEGSKA (reference sequence). V shed 0 bases and J shed 5 bases, with 17 bases lying between them. The CDR3 extends over 16 amino acids. In DNA form, the CDR3 reads TGCAGTGCTAGAGATACTACGGCAGTTCTAAACAATGAGCAGTTCTTC. Protein: CSARDTTAVLNNEQFF.

Ten or more counts support this clonotype. The J gene is TRBJ1-1, the V gene TRBV5-1; D gene unclear. V gave up 0 bases and J gave up 0 bases, with 6 bases separating them. CDR1 is SGHRS, CDR2 YFSETQ, per germline. The CDR3 extends over 14 amino acids. This chain's CDR3 is CASSLASVNTEAFF. The CDR3, as DNA: TGCGCCAGCAGCTTGGCGTCCGTGAACACTGAAGCTTTCTTT. Combining the CDR3 with reference TRBV5-1 and TRBJ1-1 gives the whole variable domain KAGVTQTPRYLIKTRGQQVTLSCSPISGHRSVSWYQQTPGQGLQFLFEYFSETQRNKGNFPGRFSGRQFSNSRSEMNVSTLELGDSALYLCASSLASVNTEAFFGQGTRLTVV.

This clonotype occurred many times. This chain connects TRBV11-1 to TRBJ2-3; the D gene is possibly TRBD2 (5 bases). Germline assignment: CDR1 SGHAT and CDR2 FQDESV (reference sequence). The CDR3 is 20 amino acids. V was shortened by 5 bases and J by 0 bases, with 27 bases between the two germline ends. The CDR3: CASSPKRFGVWATSTDTQYF. CDR3 DNA sequence: TGTGCCAGCAGCCCCAAGCGCTTCGGGGTTTGGGCTACTAGCACAGATACGCAGTATTTT.

The V and J genes are TRBV9 and TRBJ2-1; D not resolved. This CDR3 has 17 amino acids. Trimming stripped 0 bases from V and 2 bases from J, with 15 bases between. Germline V lookup: CDR1 SGDLS, CDR2 YYNGEE. The CDR3 spells CASSVGLASRAYNEQFF. CDR3 coding DNA: TGTGCCAGCAGCGTAGGTCTCGCTTCCAGAGCCTACAATGAGCAGTTCTTC.

This clonotype was observed a handful of times. The CDR3 loop is CASSYRGFQFF. CDR3 coding DNA: TGTGCCAGCAGTTACCGAGGGTTTCAGTTCTTC. The gene calls are TRBV6-5 and TRBJ2-1; TRBD2 is a possible D gene (5 bases). Germline CDR1 MNHEY, CDR2 SVGAGI. CDR3 length: 11 amino acids. Deletions cut 2 bases from V and 13 bases from J, with 9 bases between.

Only a few counts were recorded for this clonotype. V and J are TRBV29-1 and TRBJ1-1, with D possibly TRBD1 on 5 matching bases. Germline V CDR1 and CDR2: SQVTM, ANQGSEA. The CDR3 runs 13 residues. Trimming took 7 bases from V and 1 from J, leaving 13 bases between them. CDR3 region: CSGLGGGNTEAFF. The DNA of the CDR3 is TGCAGCGGTCTCGGGGGGGGGAACACTGAAGCTTTCTTT. The full variable domain, its missing parts supplied by reference TRBV29-1 and TRBJ1-1, is SAVISQKPSRDICQRGTSLTIQCQVDSQVTMMFWYRQQPGQSLTLIATANQGSEATYESGFVIDKFPISRPNLTFSTLTVSNMSPEDSSIYLCSGLGGGNTEAFFGQGTRLTVV.

This clonotype has more than one count but fewer than ten. V and J are TRBV5-1 and TRBJ2-2; D call uncertain. Germline V CDR1 and CDR2: SGHRS, YFSETQ. The CDR3 contains 14 residues. V gave up 3 bases and J gave up 6 bases, with 12 bases separating them. The DNA for the CDR3 is TGCGCCAGCAGCTCCCCTAGTAACGCCGGGGAGCTGTTTTTT. Protein: CASSSPSNAGELFF.

The J gene is TRBJ2-5, the V gene TRBV5-1; 7 nucleotides match TRBD2. The J segment lost 2 bases and the V segment lost 7 bases, leaving 5 bases of the junction unmatched. Germline V lookup: CDR1 SGHRS, CDR2 YFSETQ. This CDR3 region has 13 residues. Here the CDR3 DNA reads TGCGCCAGCCGGGAGGCAGGGCAAGAGACCCAGTACTTC. It codes for CASREAGQETQYF.

The genes are TRBV2 and TRBJ2-5; D not resolved. The CDR3 runs 11 residues. In germline, CDR1 is SNHLY, CDR2 FYNNEI. The V and J ends lost 1 base and 7 bases respectively, with 4 bases between them. CDR3 sequence: CASSEGGTQYF. CDR3 DNA sequence: TGTGCCAGCAGTGAAGGGGGGACCCAGTACTTC.

The chain links TRBV9 to TRBJ2-1; 9 bases map to TRBD2. Germline CDR1 and CDR2: SGDLS and YYNGEE. Trimming removed 4 bases from V and 2 bases from J; junction bases left unmatched: 7. CDR3 length: 16 amino acids. The CDR3 region is CASSFFSGSAYNEQFF. The CDR3 DNA sequence: TGTGCCAGCAGCTTCTTTAGCGGGAGTGCCTACAATGAGCAGTTCTTC.

Worth noting for this clonotype: Germline and junction disagree at one end, which may indicate a read error. The chain joins TRBV5-1 to TRBJ2-2; tentative D call: TRBD2 (6 bases). The CDR3 covers 16 residues. Germline V gives CDR1 SGHRS, CDR2 YFSETQ. The chain's CDR3 is CASTLLRRVNTGELFF. The CDR3 DNA follows: TGCGCCAGCACCTTGCTTCGGAGGGTTAACACCGGGGAGCTGTTTTTT.

This clonotype occurred many times. The rearrangement joins TRBV12-3 or TRBV12-4 to TRBJ1-6; a possible D gene is TRBD1 (5 bases). Between the trimmed V and J ends, which lost 6 bases and 4 bases, there was a span of 16 bases. The CDR3 is 16 amino acids. DNA for the CDR3: TGTGCCAGCAGCCGTACTACGGGGCTTTATAATTCACCCCTCCACTTT. This translates into CASSRTTGLYNSPLHF.

Regarding this clonotype: A much larger clone sits a single nucleotide away, making a read error possible. The V and J genes are TRBV7-9 and TRBJ2-5, with unresolved D. CDR1 is SEHNR, CDR2 FQNEAQ, per germline (reference sequence). This CDR3 region has 14 residues. V dropped 4 bases and J dropped 5 bases, with 14 bases sitting between them. The CDR3 DNA reads TGTGCCAGCAGCTCCGCCCCCCGTGGGGAGACCCAGTACTTC. Its translation is CASSSAPRGETQYF.

The V call is TRBV20-1, the J call TRBJ1-1; D unclear. The CDR3 has 11 residues. Germline CDR1 and CDR2: DFQATT and SNEGSKA (reference sequence). Trimming cost V 2 bases and J 7 bases, with 8 bases left between them. CDR3 sequence reads: CSARRRYEAFF. CDR3 nucleotides: TGCAGTGCTAGAAGACGGTATGAAGCTTTCTTT.

This clonotype has at least ten counts. The genes are TRBV2 and TRBJ2-7; 9 nucleotides agree with TRBD2. From germline, CDR1 is SNHLY and CDR2 FYNNEI. CDR3 size: 15 residues. V dropped 5 bases and J dropped 2; count of bases not matched to a gene: 7. CDR3 nucleotides: TGTGCCAGCAGTAGCATAGCGGGAGTGACCTACGAGCAGTACTTC. Protein sequence: CASSSIAGVTYEQYF.

On this clonotype itself: A much larger clone lies one base from this, so it may be a read error. This chain uses TRBV3-1 with TRBJ1-5, with D unresolved. In germline, CDR1 is LGHDT, CDR2 YNNKEL (reference sequence). This CDR3 is built from 14 residues. The CDR3: CASSQGGGNQSQHF. The CDR3 bases are TGTGCCAGCAGCCAAGGAGGAGGCAATCAGTCCCAGCATTTT.

This clonotype occurred a few times. V and J are TRBV4-3 and TRBJ1-1; D is undetermined. The ends were cut back, 0 bases at V and 0 bases at J, with 8 bases in the middle. The CDR3 totals 15 residues. The germline V gene has CDR1 LGHNA and CDR2 YSLEER. Here the CDR3 reads CASSQDRLMNTEAFF. In nucleotides, the CDR3 is TGCGCCAGCAGCCAAGACAGGTTAATGAACACTGAAGCTTTCTTT.